This TCR beta chain stems from a study of blood T cells in healthy people across ages. The CDR3 runs to 13 residues. After removal of 6 bases from V and 13 bases from J, the junction contained 8 bases not matched to a gene. Germline loops: CDR1 SQVTM, CDR2 ANQGSEA. The study, taken as a whole, reports: CMV status of donors was unknown, possibly confounding expanded clonotype changes. The fall in TCR beta diversity per million T cells was roughly linear with age.

This clonotype appeared a few times. Its specificity is not known. A read error is possible here, since a much larger clone lies one base away. A J-beta primer mix and a sample-barcoded 5' primer were used in a second PCR of roughly 6 to 11 cycles. TCRdb re-analysed the 5' RACE reads in MiXCR, keeping a single row per CDR3 protein. The table lists roughly 1,700,000 distinct CDR3 sequences, over 25% of them singletons. The genes are TRBV29-1 and TRBJ2-4, with 14 nucleotides matching TRBD2. This receptor was identified in a woman in her thirties in good health. The sequenced sample was blood. Here the CDR3 DNA reads TGCAGCGTGGGGACTAGCGGGAGAGTCGGGCAGTACTTC. It codes for CSVGTSGRVGQYF.